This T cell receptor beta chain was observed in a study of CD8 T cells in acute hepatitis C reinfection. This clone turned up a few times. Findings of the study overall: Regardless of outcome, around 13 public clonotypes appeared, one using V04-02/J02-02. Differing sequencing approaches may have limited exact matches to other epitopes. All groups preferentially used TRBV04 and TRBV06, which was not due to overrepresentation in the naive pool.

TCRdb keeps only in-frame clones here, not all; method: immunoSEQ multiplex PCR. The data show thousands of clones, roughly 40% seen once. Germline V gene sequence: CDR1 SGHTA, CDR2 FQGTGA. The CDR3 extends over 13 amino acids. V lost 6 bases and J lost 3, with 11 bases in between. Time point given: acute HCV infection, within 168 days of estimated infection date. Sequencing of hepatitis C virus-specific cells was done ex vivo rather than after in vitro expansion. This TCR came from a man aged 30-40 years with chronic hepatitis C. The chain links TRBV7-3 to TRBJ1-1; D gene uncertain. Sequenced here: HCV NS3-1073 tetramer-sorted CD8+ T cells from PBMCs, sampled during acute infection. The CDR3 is CASRKESDTEAFF. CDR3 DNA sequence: TGTGCCAGCAGAAAAGAATCGGACACTGAAGCTTTCTTT.